The next 28 T cell receptor beta chains were all read from a single sample in a study of shared clonotypes between healthy human individuals. Repertoires were generated with immunoSEQ multiplex PCR, while TCRdb's copy carries only in-frame clones and drops some. The table includes some 2,500,000 clones, 93% detected once. Sequenced material: naive CD4+ T cells from PBMCs. The sample's subset: CD45RA+ positively selected. The receptor set was obtained from a young man in good health. Some clones in this sample may be carry-over from other donors' samples.

Of note for this clone: Other DNA sequences within the sample encode an identical CDR3. The CDR3: CASSIDGPYGYTF. DNA for the CDR3: TGCGCCAGCAGCATCGACGGCCCCTATGGCTACACCTTC. The V call is TRBV5-1, the J call TRBJ1-2; no definite D call. V dropped 4 bases and J dropped 4 bases, with 11 bases sitting between them. This CDR3 is built from 13 residues. The V gene's germline CDR1 is SGHRS and CDR2 YFSETQ.

This clone was picked up one time. The V and J genes are TRBV21-1 and TRBJ2-5; TRBD1 is the table's D call and was not checked against the DNA. TRBV21-1 is tagged as a pseudogene. The CDR3 has 19 residues. This CDR3 is CASSKARSLGRGRGETQYF. As DNA, the CDR3 is TGTGCCAGCAGCAAAGCCCGGTCCTTGGGCAGGGGGCGCGGCGAGACCCAGTACTTC.

As for this clone: The same CDR3 arises from other DNA sequences in this sample as well. V gene TRBV19 combines with J gene TRBJ1-2, with 9 bases lining up with TRBD1. Germline CDR1 and CDR2: LNHDA and SQIVND (reference sequence). Trimming cost V 3 bases and J 2 bases; bases outside gene matches: 4. The CDR3 sequence is 15 residues long. CDR3 nucleotide sequence: TGTGCCAGTAGTATTCGGGACAGGGCCAACTATGGCTACACCTTC. Its protein is CASSIRDRANYGYTF.

This clone was seen a single time. This chain joins TRBV5-1 and TRBJ2-7, with D unresolved. V was cut by 4 bases and J by 4 bases, with 15 bases left in between. Germline-derived CDR1 and CDR2 are SGHRS and YFSETQ. The CDR3 is 14 residues long. The CDR3 is CASSANTEVYEQYF. CDR3 DNA: TGCGCCAGCAGCGCTAACACCGAAGTATACGAGCAGTACTTC.

The rearrangement uses TRBV6-1 and TRBJ2-7, with D tentatively TRBD1 or TRBD2 (5 bases each). Germline CDR1 MNHNS, CDR2 SASEGT. This CDR3 comprises 15 residues. V lost 3 bases and J 0 bases, leaving 12 bases between the germline ends. The DNA for the CDR3 is TGTGCCAGCAGTGACCGGGGCAGGGTCTCCTACGAGCAGTACTTC. Translation gives CASSDRGRVSYEQYF.

The genes are TRBV4-1 and TRBJ1-2; D perhaps matches TRBD1 (5 bases). The CDR3 is made up of 16 amino acids. Germline CDR1 reads MGHRA; CDR2 reads YSYEKL. V was shortened by 0 bases and J by 3 bases, with 14 bases between the two germline ends. CDR3 region: CASSQDSSGKYYGYTF. CDR3 DNA sequence: TGCGCCAGCAGCCAAGATTCATCAGGGAAGTACTATGGCTACACCTTC.

This chain links TRBV28 with TRBJ2-7; tentatively, D is TRBD2 (5 bases). This CDR3 has 14 residues. Germline values: CDR1 MDHEN, CDR2 SYDVKM. The V and J ends lost 3 bases and 5 bases respectively, with 14 bases between them. CDR3 in amino acids: CASSFPGKVHEQYF. The CDR3 DNA reads as TGTGCCAGCAGTTTTCCGGGGAAAGTCCACGAGCAGTACTTC.

V usage is TRBV7-6 and J usage is TRBJ2-3; TRBD2 aligns across 7 bases. Trimming at V came to 5 bases and at J to 3 bases, leaving 11 bases not matched to a gene. Germline V lookup: CDR1 SGHVS, CDR2 FNYEAQ. This CDR3 has 16 amino acids. CDR3 amino acids: CASSPLSGNPTDTQYF. In nucleotides, the CDR3 is TGTGCCAGCAGCCCTCTAAGCGGGAACCCGACAGATACGCAGTATTTT.

The chain couples TRBV5-5 to TRBJ2-5; 8 positions match TRBD1. The CDR3 sequence is 17 residues long. The V gene end was trimmed by 0 bases and the J gene end by 1 base; junction bases not matched to a gene: 8. Germline CDR1 reads SGHKS; CDR2 reads YYEKEE (reference sequence). The CDR3 DNA reads TGTGCCAGCAGCTTGGCCCCCTCGACAGGGGCCCAAGAGACCCAGTACTTC. Its protein product is CASSLAPSTGAQETQYF.

This clone was observed a single time. This rearrangement joins TRBV4-1 to TRBJ2-5; D remains unclear. The J call may be mistaken, given a closer DNA end match to TRBJ2-7. CDR1 and CDR2 from the germline V gene are MGHRA and YSYEKL. The CDR3 has 13 residues. The CDR3 here is CASSQVAAYEQYF. The CDR3 DNA reads as TGCGCCAGCAGCCAAGTCGCAGCCTACGAGCAGTACTTC.

The J gene is TRBJ2-1, the V gene TRBV28; TRBD2 might be the D (5 bases). The germline gives CDR1 MDHEN, CDR2 SYDVKM. This CDR3 contains 13 residues. V was shortened by 8 bases and J by 2 bases, with 10 bases between the two germline ends. The CDR3 loop is CASEGTPYNEQFF. As DNA, the CDR3 is TGTGCCAGCGAGGGAACCCCCTACAATGAGCAGTTCTTC.

V and J are TRBV5-1 and TRBJ2-7, with D perhaps matching TRBD1 (5 bases). Looked up from germline, CDR1 is SGHRS and CDR2 is YFSETQ. V dropped 4 bases and J dropped 3 bases, with 14 bases sitting between them. The CDR3 sequence is 14 residues long. CDR3: CASSRPDSHYEQYF. The CDR3 DNA sequence: TGCGCCAGCAGCCGCCCCGACAGTCACTACGAGCAGTACTTC.

The chain uses TRBV4-1 and TRBJ2-6; unclear D gene. The CDR3 has 16 residues. Trimming removed 0 bases at V and 2 bases at J, with 8 bases between. The germline gives CDR1 MGHRA, CDR2 YSYEKL. CDR3 sequence reads: CASSQDAVAGANVLTF. The CDR3 DNA sequence: TGCGCCAGCAGCCAAGACGCGGTAGCTGGGGCCAACGTCCTGACTTTC.

The CDR3 nucleotides read TGTGCCAGCAGTGAAGCGTGGACAGGCTACGAGCAGTACTTC. Translation: CASSEAWTGYEQYF. The rearrangement joins TRBV6-1 to TRBJ2-7, with 7 bases identical to TRBD1. The CDR3 has 14 amino acids. The ends lost 0 bases at V and 3 bases at J; junction bases unmatched: 2. Germline CDR1 is MNHNS and CDR2 is SASEGT.

The V gene is TRBV10-1, the J gene TRBJ2-7; TRBD1 is a possible D gene (5 bases). The length of the CDR3 is 18 residues. Germline V gene sequence: CDR1 WNHNN, CDR2 SYGVQD (reference sequence). V gave up 2 bases and J gave up 0 bases, with 20 bases separating them. The CDR3 protein is CASSESMWTPQDSYEQYF. In nucleotides, the CDR3 is TGCGCCAGCAGTGAGAGTATGTGGACACCGCAGGACTCCTACGAGCAGTACTTC.

The chain recombines TRBV6-5 with TRBJ1-1; the match to TRBD1 covers 9 bases. There are 14 residues in the CDR3. V trimming: 6 bases; J trimming: 0 bases; junction bases outside the gene matches: 2. Germline V gene lookup returns CDR1 MNHEY and CDR2 SVGAGI. The chain's CDR3 is CASSRQGVNTEAFF. As DNA, the CDR3 is TGTGCCAGCAGCCGACAGGGGGTGAACACTGAAGCTTTCTTT.

The chain is built from TRBV18 and TRBJ2-7, with D uncertain. Germline V gives CDR1 KGHSH, CDR2 LQKENI. There are 13 residues in the CDR3. Between the trimmed V and J ends, which lost 3 bases and 3 bases, there was a span of 9 bases. CDR3 coding DNA: TGTGCCAGCTCACCCAACTTGATCTACGAGCAGTACTTC. Its translation is CASSPNLIYEQYF.

This clone was detected once. V is TRBV28 and J is TRBJ2-1; possible D gene TRBD1, 5 bases. Germline V gives CDR1 MDHEN, CDR2 SYDVKM. V gave up 2 bases and J gave up 0 bases, with 11 bases separating them. This CDR3 contains 16 residues. CDR3 region: CASSLGAESSYNEQFF. DNA for the CDR3: TGTGCCAGCAGTTTAGGGGCGGAGAGCTCCTACAATGAGCAGTTCTTC.

The J gene is TRBJ2-3, the V gene TRBV11-2; 10 positions agree with TRBD2. Trimming cost V 5 bases and J 9 bases; bases outside gene matches: 11. Germline V gene sequence: CDR1 SGHAT, CDR2 FQNNGV. This CDR3 contains 15 residues. The CDR3 nucleotides are TGTGCCAGCAGCCCGTCAGCGGGAGGGCCTTCCACGCAGTATTTT. Its translation is CASSPSAGGPSTQYF. Full variable domain (remainder filled in from reference TRBV11-2 and TRBJ2-3): EAGVAQSPRYKIIEKRQSVAFWCNPISGHATLYWYQQILGQGPKLLIQFQNNGVVDDSQLPKDRFSAERLKGVDSTLKIQPAKLEDSAVYLCASSPSAGGPSTQYFGPGTRLTVL.

The count of this clone is one. The rearrangement joins TRBV6-6 to TRBJ1-5, with D maybe TRBD1 (6 bases). V lost 5 bases to trimming and J lost 6 bases, with 11 bases between them. Per the germline V gene, CDR1 is MNHNY and CDR2 is SVGAGI (reference sequence). The CDR3 extends over 13 amino acids. The CDR3 region has the DNA TGTGCCAGCAGTCGGACAGTGGGTCAGCCCCAGCATTTT. Residues: CASSRTVGQPQHF.

This sequence joins TRBV7-9 and TRBJ2-7; D is possibly TRBD1 or TRBD2 (5 bases each). The V and J ends lost 5 bases and 7 bases respectively, with 18 bases between them. The length of the CDR3 is 14 residues. Germline-derived CDR1 and CDR2 are SEHNR and FQNEAQ (reference sequence). CDR3 sequence reads: CASSPLNGAGEQYF. DNA of the CDR3: TGTGCCAGCAGCCCGCTTAACGGGGCGGGTGAGCAGTACTTC.

This chain's CDR3 is CASSSPQGTDTQYF. As DNA, the CDR3 is TGTGCCAGCAGTTCCCCCCAGGGCACAGATACGCAGTATTTT. The V call is TRBV28, the J call TRBJ2-3; D is unclear. CDR1 and CDR2 (germline): MDHEN, SYDVKM. Trimming took off 4 bases at V and 1 base at J, with 9 bases between the two ends. CDR3 length: 14 residues. The full variable domain, with the rest looked up from reference TRBV28 and TRBJ2-3, is DVKVTQSSRYLVKRTGEKVFLECVQDMDHENMFWYRQDPGLGLRLIYFSYDVKMKEKGDIPEGYSVSREKKERFSLILESASTNQTSMYLCASSSPQGTDTQYFGPGTRLTVL.

V usage is TRBV5-1 and J usage is TRBJ2-3, with a tentative D call TRBD2 (6 bases). Trimming left V 5 bases short and J 6 bases short, with 10 bases between. Germline CDR1 reads SGHRS; CDR2 reads YFSETQ. This CDR3 comprises 12 residues. CDR3 sequence reads: CASSRGRDTQYF. The CDR3 DNA follows: TGCGCCAGCAGTAGAGGGAGGGATACGCAGTATTTT.

This chain uses TRBV10-3 with TRBJ2-5, with unresolved D. In germline, CDR1 is ENHRY, CDR2 SYGVKD. The CDR3 sequence is 15 residues long. V gave up 3 bases and J gave up 4 bases, with 15 bases separating them. DNA of the CDR3: TGTGCCATCAGTGAAGGACGCCCACTGGGAGAGACCCAGTACTTC. Encoded protein: CAISEGRPLGETQYF.

The rearrangement uses TRBV5-1 and TRBJ2-7; possibly TRBD1 for D (6 bases). The CDR3 spans 13 residues. Between the trimmed V and J ends, which lost 3 bases and 6 bases, there was a span of 13 bases. Per germline, CDR1 SGHRS and CDR2 YFSETQ. DNA of the CDR3: TGCGCCAGCAGCTCCAACACAGGGCCCGAGCAGTACTTC. Its protein is CASSSNTGPEQYF.

This rearrangement joins TRBV4-1 to TRBJ1-4; D is ambiguous. This CDR3 spans 15 amino acids. With 0 bases removed from V and 10 bases from J, the gap between germline ends came to 15 bases. Germline V gene data show CDR1 as MGHRA and CDR2 as YSYEKL. The CDR3 region has the DNA TGCGCCAGCAGCCAAGAAACTGAGACGTGGGGAAAACTGTTTTTT. Translating gives CASSQETETWGKLFF.

A note on this clone: This specimen includes other DNA sequences encoding the same CDR3. The chain joins TRBV5-1 to TRBJ2-3; the match to TRBD2 covers 11 bases. Losses at the gene ends were 0 bases for V and 1 base for J; bases not matched to a gene: 4. This CDR3 has 17 amino acids. Germline CDR1 SGHRS, CDR2 YFSETQ. DNA for the CDR3: TGCGCCAGCAGCTTGGGACTAGCGGGACGGGGCACAGATACGCAGTATTTT. This sequence encodes CASSLGLAGRGTDTQYF.

The chain has TRBV19 and TRBJ1-5; D is possibly TRBD1 (6 bases). Germline CDR1 reads LNHDA; CDR2 reads SQIVND (reference sequence). V was cut by 5 bases and J by 8 bases, with 16 bases left in between. This CDR3 is built from 14 residues. Here the CDR3 DNA reads TGTGCCAGTAGTTGGTGGGGCTCAGGGGAGCCCCAGCATTTT. It encodes CASSWWGSGEPQHF.